This TCR beta chain was sequenced for a study of blood T cell repertoires in COVID-19. Study at large: From T cells, B-cell-depleted T cells, or PBMCs came the material, which was cDNA or gDNA.

Original analysis: Counts of nucleated cells, estimated from reference gene primer amplification, were obtained. The protocol was immunoSEQ multiplex PCR, while the TCRdb copy is restricted to in-frame clones and leaves out a portion. Clone size and V and J calls were adopted from that table, with D and trimming inferred from the DNA. The table lists tens of thousands of clones, 70% to 90% of them singletons. Germline V gene sequence: CDR1 SQVTM, CDR2 ANQGSEA. Trimming removed 5 bases at V and 0 bases at J, with 17 bases between. The CDR3 contains 15 residues. This receptor was taken from a man aged 55 to 69 with acute or convalescent COVID-19. The rearrangement links TRBV29-1 to TRBJ2-7; perhaps TRBD1 as D (5 bases). Sequenced input: peripheral blood. The CDR3 protein is CSVRSLGAASYEQYF. Here the CDR3 DNA reads TGCAGCGTTCGGTCTTTAGGGGCAGCCTCCTACGAGCAGTACTTC.